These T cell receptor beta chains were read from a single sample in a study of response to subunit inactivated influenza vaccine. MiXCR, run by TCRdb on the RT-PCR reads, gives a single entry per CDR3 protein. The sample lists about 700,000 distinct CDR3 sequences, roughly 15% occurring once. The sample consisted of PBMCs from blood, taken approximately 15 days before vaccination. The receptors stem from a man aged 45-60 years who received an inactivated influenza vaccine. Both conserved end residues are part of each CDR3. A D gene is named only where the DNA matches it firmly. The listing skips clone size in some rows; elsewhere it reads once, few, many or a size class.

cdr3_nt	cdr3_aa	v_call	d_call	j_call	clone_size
TGCGCCAGCAGCCTACAGGGGTCCGGATACACTGAAGCTTTCTTT	CASSLQGSGYTEAFF	TRBV5-1	TRBD1	TRBJ1-1	few
TGTGCCAGCAGCTTGACAGCAGACACTCAGCTTTGG	CASSLTADTQLW	TRBV7-9	NA	TRBJ1-1	NA
TGTGCCAGCAGCCCCCTCGGCTTAACCGGGGAGCTGTTTTTT	CASSPLGLTGELFF	TRBV2	NA	TRBJ2-2	few
TGTGCCAGCAGCTACCGACTGACTAGCGAGACCTACGAGCAGTACTTC	CASSYRLTSETYEQYF	TRBV5-6	TRBD2	TRBJ2-7	NA
TGTGCCAGCAGCGTATCTAGGGGGCCAGATACGCAGTATTTT	CASSVSRGPDTQYF	TRBV9	TRBD1	TRBJ2-3	NA
TGTGCCAGCAGTTGGGACATTTCCTATGGCTACACCTTC	CASSWDISYGYTF	TRBV12-3/TRBV12-4	NA	TRBJ1-2	few
TGTGCCAGCAGCGGACGGACAGGGTTTAATGAAAAACTGTTTTTT	CASSGRTGFNEKLFF	TRBV7-2	TRBD1	TRBJ1-4	NA
TGTGCCAGCAGCTTGCAGCCGGGAGACTATGGCTACACCTTC	CASSLQPGDYGYTF	TRBV5-6	NA	TRBJ1-2	NA
TGTGCCAGCAGAAGACAGGGACTCTCCTACGAGCAGTACTTC	CASRRQGLSYEQYF	TRBV2	NA	TRBJ2-7	few
TGTGCCAGCAGCTTGCCTAGGGGGGACGCCTACAATGAGCAGTTCTTC	CASSLPRGDAYNEQFF	TRBV5-8	NA	TRBJ2-1	few
TGTGCCAGCAGGGGTTCTGAGCAGTTCTTC	CASRGSEQFF	TRBV12-3/TRBV12-4	NA	TRBJ2-1	few
TGTGCCACCAGTGACAAAGTCCATAACTATGGCTACACCTTC	CATSDKVHNYGYTF	TRBV24-1	NA	TRBJ1-2	few
TGTGCCAGCAGCGCAGTGACAGGGGGCACAGATACGCAGTATTTT	CASSAVTGGTDTQYF	TRBV3-1	TRBD1	TRBJ2-3	NA
TGTGCCAGCAGTTACTCGGGACAGGGGATCCAGTTCTTC	CASSYSGQGIQFF	TRBV6-5	TRBD1	TRBJ2-1	few
TGTGCCAGCAGCCAGGGACAGGGGTTTAACTATGGCTACACCTTC	CASSQGQGFNYGYTF	TRBV3-1	TRBD1	TRBJ1-2	few
TGCGCCAGCAGCTTGTATATTAGCGGGACCGGGGAGCTGTTTTTT	CASSLYISGTGELFF	TRBV5-1	TRBD2	TRBJ2-2	many
TGTGTCGCACCAGGGGTGGTCACTGAAGCTTTCTTT	CVAPGVVTEAFF	TRBV12-3/TRBV12-4	NA	TRBJ1-1	few
TGTGCCAGCAGTCCCTCCGGGACAGGGGTTCCATACGAGCAGTACTTC	CASSPSGTGVPYEQYF	TRBV6-1	TRBD1	TRBJ2-7	many